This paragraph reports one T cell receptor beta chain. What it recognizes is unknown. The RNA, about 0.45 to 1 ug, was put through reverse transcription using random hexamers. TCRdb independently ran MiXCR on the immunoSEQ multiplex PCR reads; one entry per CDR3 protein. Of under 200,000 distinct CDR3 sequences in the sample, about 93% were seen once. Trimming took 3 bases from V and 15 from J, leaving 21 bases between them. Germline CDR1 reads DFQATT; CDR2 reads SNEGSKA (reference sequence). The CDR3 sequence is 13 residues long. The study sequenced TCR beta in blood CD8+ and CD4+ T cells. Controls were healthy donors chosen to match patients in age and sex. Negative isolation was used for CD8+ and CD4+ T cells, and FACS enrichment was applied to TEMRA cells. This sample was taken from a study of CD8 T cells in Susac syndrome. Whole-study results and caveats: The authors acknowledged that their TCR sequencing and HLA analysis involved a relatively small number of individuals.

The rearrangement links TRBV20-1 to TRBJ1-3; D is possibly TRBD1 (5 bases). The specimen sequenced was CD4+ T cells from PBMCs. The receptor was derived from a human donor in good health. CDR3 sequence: CSARETVGVRRYF. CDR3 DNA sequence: TGCAGTGCTAGGGAGACAGTGGGGGTTAGAAGATATTTT.